The 19 T cell receptor beta chains given below trace back to one sample, sequenced in a study of T cells in Graves' hyperthyroidism and ophthalmopathy. Amplification targeted TCR beta CDR3 regions from RNA transcripts. First-round RT-PCR of the TCR CDR3 relied on the HTBI primer set. Each CDR3 protein gets one entry after TCRdb re-called the multiplex PCR reads with MiXCR. The sample lists 250,000 to 300,000 distinct CDR3 sequences, roughly an eighth occurring once. The sample comprised blood. Receptors were obtained from a woman aged 40 to 50 with Graves' hyperthyroidism.

This clonotype was recorded at least ten times. The rearrangement joins TRBV3-1 to TRBJ1-1; D unclear. V lost 0 bases and J lost 7, with 21 bases in between. CDR3 size: 17 residues. The V gene's germline CDR1 is LGHDT and CDR2 YNNKEL (reference sequence). The CDR3 nucleotides read TGTGCCAGCAGCCAAGAACAACCCGGGAGTTATAAAGATGAAGCTTTCTTT. Amino acid sequence: CASSQEQPGSYKDEAFF.

At least ten counts were recorded for this clonotype. This sequence joins TRBV28 and TRBJ1-2; 12 nucleotides match TRBD1. This CDR3 region has 15 residues. Germline CDR1 is MDHEN and CDR2 is SYDVKM. After removal of 7 bases from V and 8 bases from J, the junction contained 11 bases not matched to a gene. Here the CDR3 DNA reads TGTGCCAGCAACCGGCTCCGGGACAGGGGGCGAGGCTACACCTTC. Encoded protein: CASNRLRDRGRGYTF.

This clonotype was seen more than once but under ten times. The chain has TRBV3-1 and TRBJ2-7; no clear D. V gave up 0 bases and J gave up 6 bases, with 0 bases separating them. The CDR3 loop spans 10 amino acids. Looked up from germline, CDR1 is LGHDT and CDR2 is YNNKEL (reference sequence). The CDR3 coding sequence is TGTGCCAGCAGCCAAGACGAGCAGTACTTC. Protein: CASSQDEQYF.

CDR3 in DNA: TGTGCCACCAGCAGAACGCTACAGGGGAGGGATGAAAAACTGTTTTTT. Protein sequence: CATSRTLQGRDEKLFF. This chain uses TRBV15 with TRBJ1-4; 7 bases line up with TRBD1. Trimming took 2 bases from V and 6 from J; bases not matched to a gene: 9. The CDR3 length is 16 residues. Germline CDR1 reads LNHNV; CDR2 reads YYDKDF (reference sequence).

In this sample, this clonotype turned up a few times. The chain carries TRBV15 and TRBJ2-2; tentatively, D is TRBD1 (6 bases). This CDR3 has 14 amino acids. Deletions cut 5 bases from V and 5 bases from J, with 12 bases between. The germline V gene encodes CDR1 LNHNV and CDR2 YYDKDF (reference sequence). CDR3 residues: CATSEGDGTGELFF. CDR3 nucleotides: TGTGCCACCAGCGAGGGGGACGGTACCGGGGAGCTGTTTTTT.

There are many counts of this clonotype. The chain joins TRBV12-3 or TRBV12-4 to TRBJ2-1; D unresolved. V gave up 0 bases and J gave up 5 bases, with 5 bases separating them. This CDR3 has 13 amino acids. The CDR3 here is CASSLARDNEQFF. In nucleotides, the CDR3 is TGTGCCAGCAGTTTAGCTCGGGACAATGAGCAGTTCTTC.

The chain employs TRBV11-3 and TRBJ2-1; 10 bases are shared with TRBD1. CDR1 and CDR2 (germline): SGHNT, YENEEA. The V and J ends lost 4 bases and 9 bases, in that order; junction bases with no gene match: 9. This CDR3 spans 15 amino acids. As DNA, the CDR3 is TGTGCCAGCAGCTCAGCGGGACAGGGGTATGGTGAGCAGTTCTTC. Translated, it gives CASSSAGQGYGEQFF. The entire variable domain, with the rest obtained from reference TRBV11-3 and TRBJ2-1, is as follows: EAGVVQSPRYKIIEKKQPVAFWCNPISGHNTLYWYLQNLGQGPELLIRYENEEAVDDSQLPKDRFSAERLKGVDSTLKIQPAELGDSAVYLCASSSAGQGYGEQFFGPGTRLTVL.

This clonotype has more than one count but fewer than ten. J is TRBJ1-3 and V is TRBV7-9; D gene ambiguous. CDR1 is SEHNR and CDR2 is FQNEAQ in the germline V gene (reference sequence). This CDR3 has 15 residues. The V end lost 0 bases, the J end lost 2 bases, and 8 bases lay between the germline ends. The CDR3 is CASSLARSAGNTIYF. The CDR3 nucleotides read TGTGCCAGCAGCTTAGCGCGTTCGGCTGGAAACACCATATATTTT.

This clonotype was detected a few times. The rearrangement links TRBV30 to TRBJ1-2, with a tentative D call TRBD1 (5 bases). This CDR3 contains 16 residues. V lost 1 base, J lost 7 bases, and 22 bases lay in between. From germline, CDR1 is GTSNPN and CDR2 SVGIG (reference sequence). The DNA of the CDR3 is TGTGCCTGGAGTGATTTGATAGGACACAAAACAGGTGGCTACACCTTC. It yields the protein CAWSDLIGHKTGGYTF.

This clonotype was detected ten times or more. This sequence joins TRBV30 and TRBJ1-1; D possibly corresponds to TRBD1 (6 bases). V lost 3 bases to trimming and J lost 0 bases, with 8 bases between them. Germline lookup yields CDR1 GTSNPN and CDR2 SVGIG (reference sequence). This CDR3 region has 13 residues. The CDR3 is CAWRGGMNTEAFF. In DNA form, the CDR3 reads TGTGCCTGGAGAGGGGGGATGAACACTGAAGCTTTCTTT.

There are a few counts of this clonotype. The rearrangement links TRBV7-9 to TRBJ2-1; a weak D match, TRBD2 (5 bases). CDR3 length: 14 residues. From germline, CDR1 is SEHNR and CDR2 FQNEAQ (reference sequence). V lost 5 bases and J lost 5, with 13 bases in between. The CDR3 reads CASSGYLADNEQFF. The CDR3 DNA follows: TGTGCCAGCAGCGGCTATCTAGCTGACAATGAGCAGTTCTTC.

This clonotype was detected ten times or more. The rearrangement joins TRBV15 to TRBJ2-5, with a weak D call TRBD1 (7 bases). With 0 bases removed from V and 7 bases from J, the gap between germline ends came to 15 bases. This CDR3 has 15 residues. The germline V gene has CDR1 LNHNV and CDR2 YYDKDF (reference sequence). As DNA, the CDR3 is TGTGCCACCAGCAGAGAAGGAAGACAGGGAGGGACCCAGTACTTC. Translated: CATSREGRQGGTQYF.

This clonotype was detected ten times or more. This sequence joins TRBV25-1 and TRBJ2-7; 15 nucleotides align to TRBD2. The V segment lost 4 bases and the J segment 4 bases; nucleotides outside the gene matches: 5. Per the germline V gene, CDR1 is MGHDK and CDR2 is SYGVNS. The CDR3 covers 16 residues. This chain's CDR3 is CASSGTSGRAVYEQYF. The DNA for the CDR3 is TGTGCCAGCAGTGGGACTAGCGGGAGGGCCGTGTACGAGCAGTACTTC.

The table lists this clonotype with many counts. The rearrangement links TRBV2 to TRBJ2-5, with TRBD2 identical over 8 bases. The junction had 4 bases not matched to a gene; V was cut back by 3 bases and J by 4 bases. Germline V gene sequence: CDR1 SNHLY, CDR2 FYNNEI. This CDR3 is 14 amino acids long. The CDR3 loop is CASSEGLVGETQYF. Written as DNA, the CDR3 is TGTGCCAGCAGTGAGGGACTAGTGGGAGAGACCCAGTACTTC. The variable domain in full, completed from reference TRBV2 and TRBJ2-5, reads EPEVTQTPSHQVTQMGQEVILRCVPISNHLYFYWYRQILGQKVEFLVSFYNNEISEKSEIFDDQFSVERPDGSNFTLKIRSTKLEDSAMYFCASSEGLVGETQYFGPGTRLLVL.

This clonotype has at least ten counts. This rearrangement joins TRBV20-1 to TRBJ2-3; D call uncertain. V lost 6 bases to trimming and J lost 8 bases, with 12 bases between them. CDR1 is DFQATT, CDR2 SNEGSKA, per germline (reference sequence). CDR3 length: 11 residues. For the CDR3, the DNA is TGCAGTGCGGCGCCTCATGCTACGCAGTATTTT. Protein product: CSAAPHATQYF.

The V gene is TRBV9, the J gene TRBJ1-1; D uncertain. CDR1 and CDR2 (germline): SGDLS, YYNGEE. The length of the CDR3 is 16 residues. With 0 bases removed from V and 7 bases from J, the gap between germline ends came to 19 bases. The CDR3 reads CASSVGRGGDTDEAFF. The CDR3 DNA reads TGTGCCAGCAGCGTAGGACGCGGAGGCGACACTGATGAAGCTTTCTTT.

The chain is built from TRBV6-2 or TRBV6-3 and TRBJ2-2; 7 nucleotides align to TRBD2. V shed 6 bases, J shed 4 bases, and the junction held 17 bases outside the gene matches. CDR3 length: 18 amino acids. The germline V gene encodes CDR1 MNHEY and CDR2 SVGEGT. The CDR3: CASSRDGWEAGSTGELFF. The CDR3 DNA reads as TGTGCCAGCAGCCGGGACGGTTGGGAAGCGGGAAGCACCGGGGAGCTGTTTTTT.

This clonotype has more than one count but fewer than ten. This chain links TRBV27 with TRBJ1-3; perhaps TRBD1 as D (6 bases). Trimming took 8 bases from V and 0 from J, leaving 11 bases between them. The length of the CDR3 is 14 residues. The germline CDR1 and CDR2 sequences are MNHEY and SMNVEV (reference sequence). The CDR3 region has the DNA TGTGCCAGCCGGGACATCGCCTCTGGAAACACCATATATTTT. It is translated as CASRDIASGNTIYF.

Turning to this clonotype: The junction differs from germline at one of its ends, possibly a read error. The chain recombines TRBV5-1 with TRBJ1-3, with 12 bases fitting TRBD1. This CDR3 contains 19 residues. Germline lookup yields CDR1 SGHRS and CDR2 YFSETQ. The CDR3 coding sequence is TGCGCCAGCAGTACCGGGACAGGGGGCTCCCTTAGCTCTGGAAGCACCATATATTTT. Encoded protein: CASSTGTGGSLSSGSTIYF. The variable domain in full, with the rest retrieved from reference TRBV5-1 and TRBJ1-3, is KAGVTQTPRYLIKTRGQQVTLSCSPISGHRSVSWYQQTPGQGLQFLFEYFSETQRNKGNFPGRFSGRQFSNSRSEMNVSTLELGDSALYLCASSTGTGGSLSSGSTIYFGEGSWLTVV.